This TCR beta chain was captured in a study of persistence of HIV-infected CD4 T cells. General study points: Rare CMV-responding cells carrying HIV-1 proviruses were not analyzed separately for TCR.

The libraries were made with immunoSEQ version 4 in survey mode. Template was genomic DNA at 8 to 10 ng/uL, with up to about 1 ug used per sample. Libraries were prepared by immunoSEQ multiplex PCR; TCRdb keeps only in-frame clonotypes and omits some of them. Of tens of thousands of clones detected, around 90% appear once; the ten largest clones hold 0.4% to 0.6%. Concerning this clone: Its matching antigen is unknown.

Anti-CD3/anti-CD28 beads served as a nonspecific positive control stimulus. Sorting of responding CD4+ T cells relied on upregulated CD40 ligand together with CD69. CDR1 is LNHNV, CDR2 YYDKDF, per germline (reference sequence). The ends lost 6 bases at V and 5 bases at J; junction bases unmatched: 8. This CDR3 comprises 14 residues. Here the sequenced sample was CD4+ T cells sorted from PBMCs after roughly 18-hour stimulation, taken from a patient who received antiretroviral therapy. The clonotype was recovered from an adult woman with HIV who was CMV-seropositive. V is TRBV15 and J is TRBJ2-5; 8 bases are shared with TRBD2. The CDR3 spells CATSTGLAWETQYF. Written as DNA, the CDR3 is TGTGCCACCAGTACCGGACTAGCTTGGGAGACCCAGTACTTC.